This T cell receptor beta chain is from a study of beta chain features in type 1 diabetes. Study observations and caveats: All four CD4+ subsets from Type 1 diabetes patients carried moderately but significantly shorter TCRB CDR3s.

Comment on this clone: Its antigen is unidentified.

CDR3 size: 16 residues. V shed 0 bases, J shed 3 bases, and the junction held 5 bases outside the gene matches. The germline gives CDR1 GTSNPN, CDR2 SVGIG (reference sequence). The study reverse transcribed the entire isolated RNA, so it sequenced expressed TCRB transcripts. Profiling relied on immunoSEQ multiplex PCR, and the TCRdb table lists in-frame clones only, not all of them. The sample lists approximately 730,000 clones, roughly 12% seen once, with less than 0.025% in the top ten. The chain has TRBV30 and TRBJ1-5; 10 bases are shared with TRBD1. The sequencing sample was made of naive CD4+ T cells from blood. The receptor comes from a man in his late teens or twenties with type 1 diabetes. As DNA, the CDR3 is TGTGCCTGGAGTGTCCCGGGGACAGGGGTCAATCAGCCCCAGCATTTT. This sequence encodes CAWSVPGTGVNQPQHF.